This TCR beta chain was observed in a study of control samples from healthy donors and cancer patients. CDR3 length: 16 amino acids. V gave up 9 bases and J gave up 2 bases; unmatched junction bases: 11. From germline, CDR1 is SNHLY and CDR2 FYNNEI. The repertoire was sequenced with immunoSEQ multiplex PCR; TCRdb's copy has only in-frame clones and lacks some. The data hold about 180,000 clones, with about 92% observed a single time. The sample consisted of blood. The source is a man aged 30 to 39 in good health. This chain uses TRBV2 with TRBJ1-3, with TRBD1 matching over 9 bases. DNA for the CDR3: TGTGCCAGTGGGGACAGGGCGGGCTCTGCTGGAAACACCATATATTTT. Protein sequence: CASGDRAGSAGNTIYF. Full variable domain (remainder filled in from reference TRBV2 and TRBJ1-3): EPEVTQTPSHQVTQMGQEVILRCVPISNHLYFYWYRQILGQKVEFLVSFYNNEISEKSEIFDDQFSVERPDGSNFTLKIRSTKLEDSAMYFCASGDRAGSAGNTIYFGEGSWLTVV.